A single sample gave rise to the 13 T cell receptor beta chains below, sequenced in a study of regulatory T cells in long-lasting Graves disease. Time point of the sample: newly diagnosed GD, antithyroid drugs for less than 3 months. RNA isolated from PBMCs was used to make the TCR library. Assembly of TCR beta libraries relied on iRepertoire HTBI primers together with Arm-PCR of CDR3 regions. TCRdb re-derived calls from the multiplex PCR reads in MiXCR, one entry per CDR3 protein. There are 350,000 to 450,000 distinct CDR3 sequences in the sample; approximately 15% occur only once, and around 7.6% lies in the top ten. These data were also filed under a second study, of T cells in Graves' hyperthyroidism and ophthalmopathy.

Sample: peripheral blood mononuclear cells (PBMCs), taken at new diagnosis, from a patient treated with antithyroid drugs. Every receptor here comes from a middle-aged woman with Graves disease.

This clonotype has a count of ten or more. The CDR3 reads CASSPPGGGGLNEKLFF. Here the CDR3 DNA reads TGTGCCAGCAGTCCCCCCGGGGGCGGGGGCCTTAATGAAAAACTGTTTTTT. The chain uses TRBV12-3 or TRBV12-4 and TRBJ1-4; a weak D match, TRBD1 (6 bases). This CDR3 spans 17 amino acids. Trimming removed 5 bases at V and 4 bases at J, with 20 bases between.

The rearrangement uses TRBV14 and TRBJ2-7; D unclear. The CDR3 extends over 13 amino acids. Trimming removed 4 bases from V and 0 bases from J, with 7 bases in between. Germline V lookup: CDR1 SGHDN, CDR2 FVKESK. The CDR3 spells CASSPTVSYEQYF. The DNA of the CDR3 is TGTGCCAGCAGCCCCACAGTCTCCTACGAGCAGTACTTC.

The gene calls are TRBV3-1 and TRBJ2-1; 9 bases are a match to TRBD2. The V segment lost 0 bases and the J segment 4 bases; nucleotides outside the gene matches: 7. In germline, CDR1 is LGHDT, CDR2 YNNKEL (reference sequence). This CDR3 has 17 amino acids. DNA for the CDR3: TGTGCCAGCAGCCAAGAAGGTCTAGCGGGGTTTTACAATGAGCAGTTCTTC. Its translation: CASSQEGLAGFYNEQFF.

This sequence joins TRBV2 and TRBJ2-3; no definite D call. Germline values: CDR1 SNHLY, CDR2 FYNNEI. Trimming removed 8 bases at V and 1 base at J, with 16 bases between. The CDR3 has 15 residues. The CDR3 reads CASLGGSPRTDTQYF. The DNA of the CDR3 is TGTGCCAGCCTCGGCGGCAGCCCACGCACAGATACGCAGTATTTT.

This clonotype was found many times. J is TRBJ2-3 and V is TRBV6-2 or TRBV6-3; D not certain. V was shortened by 2 bases and J by 1 base, with 13 bases between the two germline ends. Germline CDR1 MNHEY, CDR2 SVGEGT. The CDR3 has 16 residues. Here the CDR3 DNA reads TGTGCCAGCAGTTACCTTAACTTGGGCGGCACAGATACGCAGTATTTT. Translating gives CASSYLNLGGTDTQYF.

This clonotype was seen many times. This chain joins TRBV30 and TRBJ2-7; D remains ambiguous. Per the germline V gene, CDR1 is GTSNPN and CDR2 is SVGIG (reference sequence). The CDR3 is made up of 15 amino acids. V lost 1 base and J lost 3, with 16 bases in between. The CDR3 DNA follows: TGTGCCTGGAGTGAGGGTGCAGGAGTGCTCTACGAGCAGTACTTC. Amino acid sequence: CAWSEGAGVLYEQYF.

This clonotype was recorded at least ten times. Here the CDR3 DNA reads TGTGCCAGCATTACAGGGCTCTCTGGAAACACCATATATTTT. Its translation is CASITGLSGNTIYF. This sequence joins TRBV28 and TRBJ1-3, with D possibly being TRBD1 (6 bases). Trimming took 7 bases from V and 0 from J, leaving 10 bases between them. The CDR3 spans 14 residues. Looked up from germline, CDR1 is MDHEN and CDR2 is SYDVKM. Filled out from reference TRBV28 and TRBJ1-3, the complete variable domain reads DVKVTQSSRYLVKRTGEKVFLECVQDMDHENMFWYRQDPGLGLRLIYFSYDVKMKEKGDIPEGYSVSREKKERFSLILESASTNQTSMYLCASITGLSGNTIYFGEGSWLTVV.

The CDR3 is CASSLLRTGRSNQPQHF. Here the CDR3 DNA reads TGTGCCAGCAGTTTACTTCGGACAGGGCGTAGCAATCAGCCCCAGCATTTT. The J gene is TRBJ1-5, the V gene TRBV27, with 8 nucleotides matching TRBD1. Unmatched junction bases numbered 6, after V lost 2 bases and J lost 0 bases. Germline values: CDR1 MNHEY, CDR2 SMNVEV (reference sequence). The CDR3 extends over 17 amino acids.

This clonotype came up a few times. V usage is TRBV14 and J usage is TRBJ2-7, with 7 bases lining up with TRBD1. V was clipped by 5 bases and J by 4 bases; unmatched bases: 5. Germline values: CDR1 SGHDN, CDR2 FVKESK. CDR3 size: 13 residues. CDR3 loop: CASSSWDSYEQYF. Here the CDR3 DNA reads TGTGCCAGCAGCTCCTGGGACAGTTACGAGCAGTACTTC.

This clonotype was observed many times. CDR3 bases: TGTGCCAGTAGCAAGGGGAGACAGGGACCCTACGAGCAGTACTTC. Protein sequence: CASSKGRQGPYEQYF. The chain recombines TRBV19 with TRBJ2-7, with 7 bases fitting TRBD1. This CDR3 has 15 residues. V dropped 6 bases and J dropped 2; count of bases not matched to a gene: 10. CDR1 is LNHDA, CDR2 SQIVND, per germline (reference sequence).

This rearrangement joins TRBV28 to TRBJ2-4; TRBD1 or TRBD2 may be the D gene (5 bases each). V dropped 6 bases and J dropped 5 bases, with 14 bases sitting between them. The CDR3 has 14 amino acids. Germline-derived CDR1 and CDR2 are MDHEN and SYDVKM. Here the CDR3 DNA reads TGTGCCAGCAGCGGGGACCTCAGCCAAAACATTCAGTACTTC. Its translation: CASSGDLSQNIQYF.

In its sample, this clonotype was seen many times. The chain combines TRBV2 with TRBJ1-1, with D hard to call. V was clipped by 9 bases and J by 3 bases, with 17 bases between them. Germline CDR1 reads SNHLY; CDR2 reads FYNNEI. This CDR3 region has 14 residues. As DNA, the CDR3 is TGTGCCAGTGAAAAGAGGGCAAGAGACACTGAAGCTTTCTTT. It encodes CASEKRARDTEAFF.

This CDR3 is CASSVGTALMNTEAFF. Written as DNA, the CDR3 is TGTGCCAGCAGCGTCGGGACAGCCCTGATGAACACTGAAGCTTTCTTT. This sequence joins TRBV11-2 and TRBJ1-1, with 7 bases fitting TRBD1. There are 16 residues in the CDR3. After removal of 5 bases from V and 0 bases from J, the junction contained 9 bases not matched to a gene. CDR1 and CDR2 from the germline V gene are SGHAT and FQNNGV.